This TCR beta chain is from a study of cytomegalovirus exposure and HLA in healthy donors. The PCR had 60 Vbeta and 13 Jbeta primers. The protocol was immunoSEQ multiplex PCR, while the TCRdb copy is restricted to in-frame clones and leaves out a portion. The sample carries some 150,000 clones, approximately 79% recorded once. The TCR was taken from a man in his sixties in good health and CMV-seronegative. The sample comprised PBMCs.

The CDR3 nucleotides are TGCAGCGTGGGACAGGGGTCCCCCTACGAGCAGTACTTC. It codes for CSVGQGSPYEQYF. The chain links TRBV29-1 to TRBJ2-7, with 10 bases aligning to TRBD1. V lost 6 bases and J lost 2; bases outside the gene matches: 4. Germline values: CDR1 SQVTM, CDR2 ANQGSEA. CDR3 length: 13 amino acids.